The T cell receptor beta chain under discussion was sequenced for a study of T cell responses to AZD1222 COVID-19 vaccine. As for the study in general: Pooled samples include second doses given at about 4 or 12 weeks.

Libraries were prepared by immunoSEQ multiplex PCR; TCRdb keeps only in-frame clonotypes and omits some of them. Of 90,000 to 120,000 clones listed, around 90% are singletons. About this clone: The antigen remains unidentified.

Overall study findings and caveats: None of the repertoires were sampled until the peak T cell response had passed. Spike regions recognized by vaccine-associated CD4 TCRs spanned the protein, led by 160-218 and 743-854. Close to half of spike-specific TCRs reportedly recognize unmutated variant regions.

The ends were cut back, 0 bases at V and 7 bases at J, with 10 bases in the middle. The germline V gene encodes CDR1 SGHTS and CDR2 YDEGEE. The CDR3 extends over 14 amino acids. The sequence was collected from an adult in good health. The sequencing here drew on peripheral blood, taken on day 0 of AZD1222 vaccination. This sequence joins TRBV5-8 and TRBJ1-4, with D unclear. This CDR3 is CASSLDLGAEKLFF. The CDR3 region has the DNA TGTGCCAGCAGCTTGGATTTGGGTGCTGAAAAACTGTTTTTT. Complete variable domain (other parts from reference TRBV5-8 and TRBJ1-4): EAGVTQSPTHLIKTRGQQATLRCSPISGHTSVYWYQQALGLGLQFLLWYDEGEERNRGNFPPRFSGRQFPNYSSELNVNALELEDSALYLCASSLDLGAEKLFFGSGTQLSVL.